Sequencing of this TCR beta chain was carried out in a study of CD8+CD57+ T cells in acquired aplastic anemia. This clonotype occurred once. Its antigen remains unknown. With 6 bases removed from V and 1 base from J, the gap between germline ends came to 10 bases. Germline CDR1 SNHLY, CDR2 FYNNEI. This CDR3 is built from 13 residues. TCR beta VDJ and CDR3 profiling used genomic DNA as template. TCRdb recomputed calls from the reads with MiXCR, one row per CDR3 protein. The sample lists more than 150,000 distinct CDR3 sequences, nearly 50% occurring once. Study observations and caveats: More than 25 was the count of CD8+ CDR3 sequences that patients shared with controls.

In patients chosen for sequencing, flow cytometry had shown CD8+CD57+ cell expansion. Sample: sorted CD4+, CD8+, or CD8+CD57+ T cells (not recorded which) from PBMCs. This TCR derives from a human donor with aplastic anemia. The V and J genes are TRBV2 and TRBJ2-7, with D unresolved. CDR3 protein: CASRETSSYEQYF. CDR3 nucleotide sequence: TGTGCCAGCAGGGAGACATCTTCCTACGAGCAGTACTTC.